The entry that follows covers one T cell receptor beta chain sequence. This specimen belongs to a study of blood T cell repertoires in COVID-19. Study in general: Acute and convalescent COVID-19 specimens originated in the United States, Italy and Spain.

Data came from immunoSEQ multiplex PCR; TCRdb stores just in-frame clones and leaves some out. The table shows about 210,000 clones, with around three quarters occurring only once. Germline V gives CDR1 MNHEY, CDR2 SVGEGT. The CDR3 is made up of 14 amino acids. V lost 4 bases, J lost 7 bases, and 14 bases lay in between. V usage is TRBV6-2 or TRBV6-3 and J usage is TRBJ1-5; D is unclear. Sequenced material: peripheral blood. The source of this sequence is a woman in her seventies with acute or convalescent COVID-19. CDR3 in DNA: TGTGCCAGCAGTTTAACGCAGGCCGACCAGCCCCAGCATTTT. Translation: CASSLTQADQPQHF.